This T cell receptor beta chain was retrieved from a study of shared clonotypes between healthy human individuals. Study information: The study used three CD4 naive, three CD4 memory, two CD8 naive and one CD8 memory plate per donor.

Method: immunoSEQ multiplex PCR; TCRdb's copy keeps in-frame clones and lacks some. The repertoire holds about 990,000 clones, around 82% seen once, with 0.6% to 0.75% in the top ten. The length of the CDR3 is 15 residues. Germline CDR1 is MNHEY and CDR2 is SMNVEV (reference sequence). V shed 6 bases, J shed 3 bases, and the junction held 9 bases outside the gene matches. The chain combines TRBV27 with TRBJ2-7; 9 nucleotides line up with TRBD2. The sequencing input was memory CD4+ T cells from PBMCs. Regarding subset: CD45RA-negative fraction. The sequence was obtained from a man aged 18 to 29 in good health. Some clones in this sample may be carry-over from other donors' samples. The CDR3 DNA reads as TGTGCCAGCAGGGTAGGGACTAGCAAACTCTACGAGCAGTACTTC. Protein: CASRVGTSKLYEQYF.